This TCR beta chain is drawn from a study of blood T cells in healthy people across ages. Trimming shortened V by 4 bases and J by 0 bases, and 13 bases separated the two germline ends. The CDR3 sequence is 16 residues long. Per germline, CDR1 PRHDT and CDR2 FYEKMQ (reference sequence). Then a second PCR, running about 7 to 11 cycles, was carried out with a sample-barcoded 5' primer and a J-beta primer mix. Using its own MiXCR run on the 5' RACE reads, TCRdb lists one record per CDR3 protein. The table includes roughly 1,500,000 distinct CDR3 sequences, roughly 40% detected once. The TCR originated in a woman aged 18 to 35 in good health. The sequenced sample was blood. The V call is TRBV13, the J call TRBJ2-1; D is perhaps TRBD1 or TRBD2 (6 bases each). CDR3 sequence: CASSSPGGHSYNEQFF. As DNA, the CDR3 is TGTGCCAGCAGCTCCCCCGGGGGCCACTCCTACAATGAGCAGTTCTTC.